The clone carrying this T cell receptor beta chain was counted at least ten times. CDR1 and CDR2 from the germline V gene are SGHTA and FQGTGA. V trimming: 3 bases; J trimming: 12 bases; junction bases outside the gene matches: 5. This CDR3 spans 13 amino acids. The data were taken from a study of T cells after yellow fever vaccination. TCRdb recomputed calls from the 5' RACE reads with MiXCR, one row per CDR3 protein. Of under 600,000 distinct CDR3 sequences listed, about a fifth are singletons. The specimen comprised PBMCs, sampled more than 20 days after the first yellow fever vaccination. The receptor was isolated from a man between 18 and 35 years old who received the YFV17D yellow fever vaccine. The chain links TRBV7-3 to TRBJ1-6; 7 bases align to TRBD1. The CDR3 region is CASSFVAGGPLHF. CDR3 nucleotides: TGTGCCAGCAGCTTTGTCGCAGGGGGACCCCTCCACTTT.